This is a list of T cell receptor beta chains from one sample in a study of blood T cells in healthy people across ages. One entry per CDR3 protein, called by TCRdb with MiXCR from the 5' RACE reads. Here the sample spans 850,000 or so distinct CDR3 sequences, around 26% being singletons. The sequenced sample was blood. The receptors come from a woman older than 75 in good health. Both conserved end residues are part of each CDR3. D genes are given only for firm matches. Clone sizes are given selectively: once, few, many, or a class where the clone is expanded.

V gene	clone size	J gene	D gene	CDR3 protein	CDR3 DNA
TRBV20-1	many	TRBJ2-4	TRBD1	CSAGRQGWTKNIQYF	TGCAGTGCTGGCCGACAGGGCTGGACCAAAAACATTCAGTACTTC
TRBV11-2	few	TRBJ2-1	TRBD1	CASRYSRGQGARQFF	TGTGCCAGCAGGTATAGCAGGGGACAGGGTGCGCGGCAGTTCTTC
TRBV7-2	many	TRBJ1-1	NA	CASLIDGANTEAFF	TGTGCCAGCCTTATTGATGGGGCGAACACTGAAGCTTTCTTT
TRBV7-2	few	TRBJ1-5	NA	CASSFPGADQPQHF	TGTGCCAGCAGCTTCCCAGGGGCGGATCAGCCCCAGCATTTT
TRBV5-1	many	TRBJ2-3	TRBD2	CASSPRVGGTDTQYF	TGCGCCAGCAGCCCCAGAGTGGGAGGGACAGATACGCAGTATTTT
TRBV7-2	few	TRBJ2-2	NA	CASSLNRVNTGELFF	TGTGCCAGCAGCTTAAACAGGGTAAACACCGGGGAGCTGTTTTTT
TRBV6-1	NA	TRBJ2-7	TRBD2	CATTVGLGPDEQYF	TGTGCCACCACAGTGGGACTAGGGCCCGACGAGCAGTACTTC
TRBV7-2	NA	TRBJ1-6	NA	CASSLDTRVNSPLHF	TGTGCCAGCAGCTTAGATACCAGGGTAAATTCACCCCTCCACTTT
TRBV6-6	NA	TRBJ2-5	NA	CASSYSPVNQETQYF	TGTGCCAGCAGTTACTCACCAGTCAACCAAGAGACCCAGTACTTC
TRBV7-9	NA	TRBJ2-3	NA	CASTNPHEDTQYF	TGTGCCAGCACCAACCCCCACGAAGATACGCAGTATTTT
TRBV20-1	many	TRBJ1-2	NA	CSARAGTLYTF	TGCAGTGCTAGAGCCGGGACTCTATACACCTTC
TRBV7-9	many	TRBJ2-4	TRBD2	CASSGGYGIQYF	TGTGCCAGTAGCGGGGGCTATGGCATTCAGTACTTC
TRBV21-1	NA	TRBJ2-3	NA	CASRKGIYQGLADGRADTQYF	TGTGCCAGCAGAAAAGGCATCTATCAGGGACTAGCGGATGGTAGGGCAGATACGCAGTATTTT
TRBV12-3/TRBV12-4	NA	TRBJ2-7	NA	CASSSWTSSSYNEQYF	TGTGCCAGCAGTTCTTGGACATCGAGCTCCTACAATGAGCAGTACTTC
TRBV6-1	few	TRBJ2-3	TRBD2	CAGSGTSGSADTQYF	TGTGCCGGCAGCGGGACTAGCGGGAGCGCAGATACGCAGTATTTT
TRBV6-1	few	TRBJ1-2	NA	CASTTDGLYYGYTF	TGTGCCAGCACTACCGACGGACTGTACTATGGCTACACCTTC
TRBV20-1	many	TRBJ2-7	NA	CSAEILGLSYEQYF	TGCAGTGCCGAAATTCTGGGACTCTCCTACGAGCAGTACTTC
TRBV6-2/TRBV6-3	many	TRBJ2-5	NA	CASQPGGSYQETQYF	TGTGCCAGCCAACCCGGGGGATCGTACCAAGAGACCCAGTACTTC
TRBV7-2	NA	TRBJ2-1	NA	CASSLRSSVLNEQFF	TGTGCCAGCAGCTTAAGGTCTAGCGTACTGAATGAGCAGTTCTTC
TRBV20-1	NA	TRBJ1-6	NA	CSARLRGRNSPLHF	TGCAGTGCTAGGCTGCGGGGGCGGAATTCACCCCTCCACTTT
TRBV3-1	many	TRBJ1-1	NA	CASSELYGEAFF	TGTGCCAGCAGCGAACTTTATGGGGAAGCTTTCTTT
TRBV20-1	NA	TRBJ2-1	TRBD2	CSARDPSGSQETQFF	TGCAGTGCTAGAGACCCAAGCGGGAGTCAAGAGACCCAGTTCTTC
TRBV3-1	many	TRBJ2-1	NA	CASSQVLVIGGEQFF	TGTGCCAGCAGCCAAGTTCTGGTAATCGGCGGTGAGCAGTTCTTC
TRBV18	NA	TRBJ2-1	NA	CASSIRQITAYNEQFF	TGTGCCAGCTCCATAAGGCAGATTACCGCTTACAATGAGCAGTTCTTC
TRBV20-1	many	TRBJ2-5	NA	CSAIGARETQYF	TGCAGTGCTATTGGGGCCAGGGAGACCCAGTACTTC
TRBV7-2	NA	TRBJ2-7	TRBD1	CAGSRTGGTYEQYF	TGCGCCGGCAGCCGTACAGGGGGCACCTACGAGCAGTACTTC
TRBV7-2	many	TRBJ2-3	NA	CASSLDRSRQYF	TGTGCCAGCAGCTTAGATCGTTCTCGGCAGTATTTT
TRBV9	many	TRBJ1-2	NA	CASSVGVPAGNYGYTF	TGTGCCAGCAGCGTAGGGGTACCTGCGGGAAACTATGGCTACACCTTC
TRBV7-8	few	TRBJ2-3	NA	CASSRREGARTDTQYF	TGTGCCAGCAGCCGCCGGGAGGGGGCGCGCACAGATACGCAGTATTTT
TRBV3-1	many	TRBJ2-3	NA	CASSRAPDTQYF	TGTGCCAGCAGCCGAGCCCCAGATACGCAGTATTTT
TRBV7-2	many	TRBJ1-2	NA	CASRVGGSDGYTF	TGTGCCAGCCGCGTCGGGGGGTCAGATGGCTACACCTTC
TRBV18	NA	TRBJ1-4	TRBD1	CASSPGNRGVSEKLFF	TGTGCCAGCTCACCTGGTAACAGGGGTGTATCCGAAAAACTGTTTTTT
TRBV4-3	many	TRBJ2-1	NA	CASSNWGNEQFF	TGCGCCAGCAGCAACTGGGGTAATGAGCAGTTCTTC
TRBV10-3	NA	TRBJ1-2	NA	CAISDGDGYTF	TGTGCCATCAGTGACGGGGATGGCTACACCTTC
TRBV18	few	TRBJ2-7	TRBD1	CASSPRRGQVSPDEQYF	TGTGCCAGCTCACCTCGACGCGGACAGGTTTCTCCGGACGAGCAGTACTTC
TRBV16	few	TRBJ2-5	NA	CASSHQTGLGETQYF	TGTGCCAGCAGCCACCAAACAGGGCTGGGAGAGACCCAGTACTTC
TRBV25-1	NA	TRBJ2-7	NA	CASSGSVAEQYF	TGCGCCAGCAGTGGGTCAGTTGCCGAGCAGTACTTC
TRBV18	NA	TRBJ1-1	NA	CASSPKIMTVLNTEAFF	TGTGCCAGCTCACCTAAAATTATGACAGTATTGAACACTGAAGCTTTCTTT
TRBV5-1	once	TRBJ1-2	TRBD1	CASSIRGGVNYGYTF	TGCGCCAGCAGCATAAGAGGGGGCGTTAACTATGGCTACACCTTC
TRBV5-1	few	TRBJ2-2	NA	CASRGHGLTGELFF	TGCGCCAGCAGAGGGCACGGACTCACCGGGGAGCTGTTTTTT
TRBV29-1	NA	TRBJ2-7	NA	CSVRQVYEQYF	TGCAGCGTTCGACAGGTCTACGAGCAGTACTTC
TRBV19	many	TRBJ2-3	NA	CASSIFRTSTDTQYF	TGTGCCAGTAGTATTTTTCGTACTAGCACAGATACGCAGTATTTT
TRBV3-1	NA	TRBJ1-2	NA	CVSSQLAGRGNNYGYTF	TGTGTCAGCAGCCAACTAGCAGGGCGGGGCAATAACTATGGCTACACCTTC
TRBV7-9	many	TRBJ2-3	TRBD2	CASSFGWSGGALDTQYF	TGTGCCAGCAGCTTCGGTTGGAGCGGGGGGGCCTTAGATACGCAGTATTTT
TRBV10-3	many	TRBJ1-2	TRBD1	CAIRGTGALDGYTF	TGTGCCATCAGGGGGACAGGGGCCCTGGATGGCTACACCTTC
TRBV10-3	few	TRBJ1-6	NA	CAIRGTASNSPLHF	TGTGCCATCAGGGGGACGGCTAGTAATTCACCCCTCCACTTT
TRBV19	few	TRBJ2-3	NA	CASKRDRVGTDTQYF	TGTGCCAGTAAACGGGATAGGGTTGGGACAGATACGCAGTATTTT
TRBV3-1	NA	TRBJ2-3	NA	CASSRKGSTDTQYF	TGTGCCAGCAGCCGTAAGGGTAGCACAGATACGCAGTATTTT
TRBV18	many	TRBJ2-7	NA	CASSPARSVGYEQYF	TGTGCCAGCTCACCCGCCCGCTCTGTAGGGTACGAGCAGTACTTC
TRBV4-3	many	TRBJ2-1	TRBD2	CASSPRTSGGPSIYNEQFF	TGCGCCAGCAGCCCGAGGACTAGCGGGGGCCCATCGATTTACAATGAGCAGTTCTTC
TRBV20-1	NA	TRBJ2-5	TRBD2	CSARSGTSGGRNQYF	TGCAGTGCTAGAAGCGGGACTAGCGGGGGCCGGAACCAGTACTTC
TRBV20-1	NA	TRBJ2-1	NA	CSARDQGGNVYNEQFF	TGCAGTGCTAGAGATCAGGGCGGGAATGTGTACAATGAGCAGTTCTTC
TRBV11-3	many	TRBJ1-2	TRBD1	CASSPGQGVYGYTF	TGTGCCAGCAGCCCGGGACAGGGGGTCTATGGCTACACCTTC
TRBV5-5	few	TRBJ2-3	TRBD1	CASSPLTGGLTDTQYF	TGTGCCAGCAGCCCCTTGACAGGGGGCCTAACAGATACGCAGTATTTT